This TCR beta chain was obtained from a study of vaccination effects on CD4 cells after COVID-19. Looking at the study overall: Two million PBMC were seeded per well and grown in the presence of roughly 10 IU/ml IL-2 and around 10 ug/ml peptides.

TCRdb's table, derived via immunoSEQ multiplex PCR, lists solely in-frame clones and lacks some. The repertoire holds tens of thousands of clones, 70% to 85% seen once, with around 25% in the top ten. It was after more than nine days of culture that CD4+ T cells were isolated. It was between March and December 2020 that the person had a SARS-CoV-2 infection confirmed by PCR. In the cultures, half the medium was exchanged for IL-2 medium on days 3 and 7. The germline gives CDR1 LGHDT, CDR2 YNNKEL (reference sequence). V lost 7 bases to trimming and J lost 0 bases, with 9 bases between them. The CDR3 length is 13 residues. This clone appeared a single time. Its antigen is currently unknown.

The chain combines TRBV3-1 (or the pseudogene TRBV3-2) with TRBJ1-1; D is undetermined. This clonotype was sampled from a human donor who had a prior SARS-CoV-2 infection. The starting material was CD4+ T cells from PBMCs cultured without peptide, obtained before COVID-19 vaccination. For the CDR3, the DNA is TGTGCCAGCAACCCCCGTCTGAACACTGAAGCTTTCTTT. This encodes CASNPRLNTEAFF.